Included here is one T cell receptor beta chain sequence, with context. Antigen unknown. The data originate from a study of T cells in tumors after PD-1 blockade. Overall study context: During anti-PD-1 treatment, some patients continued daily vismodegib 150 mg. Mean per blood sample: 113,528 templates (about 24,679-260,000), around 38,000 unique clonotypes. Study results and limitations: Peripheral recruitment is suggested, as some novel exhausted tumor clones were in pre-treatment blood.

The repertoire was sequenced with immunoSEQ multiplex PCR; TCRdb's copy has only in-frame clones and lacks some. The sample carries 32,000 or so clones, roughly 78% recorded once. The CDR3 runs 12 residues. The V gene's germline CDR1 is SGHTA and CDR2 FQGNSA. Trimming took off 9 bases at V and 9 bases at J, with 15 bases between the two ends. Template: tumor biopsy or peripheral blood genomic DNA, roughly 600-6,004 ng per sample. Material: PBMCs, obtained before anti-PD-1 treatment. This chain connects TRBV7-2 to TRBJ2-1; D not certain. The sequence was obtained from a human donor with basal cell carcinoma. The CDR3: CASLTAYGEQFF. The CDR3 bases are TGTGCCAGTTTAACAGCCTATGGTGAGCAGTTCTTC. The variable domain in full, with the rest retrieved from reference TRBV7-2 and TRBJ2-1, is GAGVSQSPSNKVTEKGKDVELRCDPISGHTALYWYRQSLGQGLEFLIYFQGNSAPDKSGLPSDRFSAERTGGSVSTLTIQRTQQEDSAVYLCASLTAYGEQFFGPGTRLTVL.